The 20 T cell receptor beta chains below come from one sample, sequenced in a study of molecular identifiers for immune sequencing clone quantification. TCRdb redid the calling of the PCR reads with MiXCR, one entry per CDR3 protein. The data contain some 100,000 distinct CDR3 sequences, roughly a third of them seen just once; the ten biggest clones take up 4% to 4.5%. What was sequenced was naive CD8+ T cells from blood, with Jurkat cell RNA spiked in. Subset defined: FACS-sorted CD8+CD4-CCR7+CD45RA+ naive T cells. These receptors came from a human donor in good health. Some libraries in this study had Jurkat cell RNA spiked in.

This clonotype was detected a few times. The chain has TRBV11-2 and TRBJ2-5; 10 positions agree with TRBD1. The J segment lost 5 bases and the V segment lost 3 bases, leaving 9 bases of the junction unmatched. The CDR3 consists of 16 residues. Germline assignment: CDR1 SGHAT and CDR2 FQNNGV. The CDR3 region has the DNA TGTGCCAGCAGCTTTTACGGACAGGGGGATCCGGAGACCCAGTACTTC. Translating it yields CASSFYGQGDPETQYF.

This clonotype was detected many times. The chain is built from TRBV6-5 and TRBJ2-3, with D uncertain. The CDR3 totals 13 residues. V shed 0 bases and J shed 5 bases, with 6 bases lying between them. Germline CDR1 reads MNHEY; CDR2 reads SVGAGI. The chain's CDR3 is CASSYSNLDTQYF. In nucleotides, the CDR3 is TGTGCCAGCAGTTACTCCAATTTAGATACGCAGTATTTT.

This clonotype was seen a few times. This rearrangement joins TRBV28 to TRBJ2-3; 7 nucleotides match TRBD1. Germline V gives CDR1 MDHEN, CDR2 SYDVKM. J gave up 3 bases and V 3 bases, and 6 bases lay outside the gene matches. This CDR3 has 15 residues. CDR3 amino acids: CASSFPGQFTDTQYF. For the CDR3, the DNA is TGTGCCAGCAGTTTCCCGGGACAGTTTACAGATACGCAGTATTTT. The variable domain in full, completed from reference TRBV28 and TRBJ2-3, reads DVKVTQSSRYLVKRTGEKVFLECVQDMDHENMFWYRQDPGLGLRLIYFSYDVKMKEKGDIPEGYSVSREKKERFSLILESASTNQTSMYLCASSFPGQFTDTQYFGPGTRLTVL.

This clonotype has only a few counts. The genes are TRBV7-9 and TRBJ2-5; D might be TRBD2 (6 bases). The V and J ends lost 5 bases and 4 bases respectively, with 11 bases between them. This CDR3 is 13 amino acids long. The V gene's germline CDR1 is SEHNR and CDR2 FQNEAQ (reference sequence). CDR3 coding DNA: TGTGCCAGCAGCGGAGGGTGGGGAGAGACCCAGTACTTC. This codes for CASSGGWGETQYF.

This clonotype was detected many times. The chain carries TRBV28 and TRBJ2-3; D uncertain. This CDR3 is 14 amino acids long. Germline assignment: CDR1 MDHEN and CDR2 SYDVKM. V lost 3 bases and J lost 2, with 9 bases in between. In nucleotides, the CDR3 is TGTGCCAGCAGTTTGGGCAGCTCCACAGATACGCAGTATTTT. Translating gives CASSLGSSTDTQYF.

This clonotype was seen only a few times. The chain couples TRBV28 to TRBJ2-3, with D possibly being TRBD1 or TRBD2 (6 bases each). There are 16 residues in the CDR3. V was cut by 3 bases and J by 4 bases, with 17 bases left in between. The V gene's germline CDR1 is MDHEN and CDR2 SYDVKM. The CDR3 nucleotides are TGTGCCAGCAGTTTCGGGGTTCGAAGGGGGGCAGATACGCAGTATTTT. Protein: CASSFGVRRGADTQYF.

Note on this clonotype: Given a much more abundant clone one base away, this may be a read error. This chain joins TRBV7-9 and TRBJ2-5; 8 bases are shared with TRBD1. Per the germline V gene, CDR1 is SEHNR and CDR2 is FQNEAQ (reference sequence). This CDR3 has 14 residues. This CDR3 is CTSSPGGMRETQYF. The CDR3 region has the DNA TGTACCAGCAGCCCAGGGGGCATGAGAGAGACCCAGTACTTC.

This clonotype was found many times. The chain employs TRBV4-1 and TRBJ1-5, with D uncertain. Germline-derived CDR1 and CDR2 are MGHRA and YSYEKL. The CDR3 has 12 amino acids. Trimming pared 3 bases from V and 9 bases from J, leaving 9 bases between. CDR3 DNA: TGCGCCAGCAGCCACGCATCCGGGCCCCAGCATTTT. This sequence encodes CASSHASGPQHF.

Ten or more counts support this clonotype. V and J are TRBV2 and TRBJ1-2; D unresolved. V gave up 4 bases and J gave up 0 bases, with 6 bases separating them. Germline CDR1 and CDR2: SNHLY and FYNNEI. This CDR3 has 13 amino acids. The CDR3 DNA reads TGTGCCAGCAGTGGGACGGCTAACTATGGCTACACCTTC. Translating it yields CASSGTANYGYTF. Looking up the rest from reference TRBV2 and TRBJ1-2 gives the full variable domain: EPEVTQTPSHQVTQMGQEVILRCVPISNHLYFYWYRQILGQKVEFLVSFYNNEISEKSEIFDDQFSVERPDGSNFTLKIRSTKLEDSAMYFCASSGTANYGYTFGSGTRLTVV.

Comments on this clonotype: This could be a read error, since a much larger clone is one nucleotide away. The CDR3 protein is CASSFGKNIQHF. The CDR3, as DNA: TGTGCCAGCAGCTTTGGAAAAAACATTCAGCACTTC. The V call is TRBV11-2, the J call TRBJ2-4; D unresolved. The V gene's germline CDR1 is SGHAT and CDR2 FQNNGV. The CDR3 has 12 residues.

This clonotype occurred many times. The chain has TRBV25-1 and TRBJ2-3; 7 nucleotides line up with TRBD1. CDR1 and CDR2 (germline): MGHDK, SYGVNS. The CDR3 spans 12 residues. The V segment lost 7 bases and the J segment 6 bases; nucleotides outside the gene matches: 4. CDR3 bases: TGTGCCAGCATCGACAGGGCCGATACGCAGTATTTT. Its protein product is CASIDRADTQYF.

Here the CDR3 reads CASSQRGTGINEKLFF. CDR3 in DNA: TGCGCCAGCAGCCAACGTGGTACAGGGATTAATGAAAAACTGTTTTTT. The chain carries TRBV4-1 and TRBJ1-4; a possible D gene is TRBD1 (6 bases). CDR3 length: 16 amino acids. The ends were cut back, 2 bases at V and 4 bases at J, with 14 bases in the middle. Germline lookup yields CDR1 MGHRA and CDR2 YSYEKL.

A note on this clonotype: Germline and junction disagree at one end, which may indicate a read error. Written as DNA, the CDR3 is TGCGCCAGCAGCTTGGACGGGGGAGAGCCCCAGTACTTC. This sequence encodes CASSLDGGEPQYF. This chain connects TRBV5-1 to TRBJ2-5, with D possibly TRBD2 on 6 matching bases. Per germline, CDR1 SGHRS and CDR2 YFSETQ. The CDR3 covers 13 residues.

The V call is TRBV20-1, the J call TRBJ2-7; D is unresolved. Looked up from germline, CDR1 is DFQATT and CDR2 is SNEGSKA (reference sequence). The CDR3 covers 13 residues. Trimming removed 0 bases from V and 3 bases from J, with 9 bases in between. Here the CDR3 reads CSARERAFYEQYF. The CDR3 nucleotides read TGCAGTGCTAGAGAAAGAGCGTTCTACGAGCAGTACTTC.

As for this clonotype: This may be a read error, as it is one base from a much larger clone. Here the CDR3 omits its conserved ending phenylalanine or tryptophan, so a read error is the likely source. This chain uses TRBV7-8 with TRBJ2-7, with no clear D. CDR3 size: 15 residues. Looked up from germline, CDR1 is SGHVS and CDR2 is FQNEAQ. V was cut by 1 base and J by 7 bases, with 17 bases left in between. This CDR3 is CASSLVLDLWGEQYS. In nucleotides, the CDR3 is TGTGCCAGCAGCTTAGTTTTGGACCTCTGGGGAGAGCAGTACTCC.

This clonotype appeared many times. The chain has TRBV11-2 and TRBJ2-1; D is possibly TRBD1 (6 bases). Germline-derived CDR1 and CDR2 are SGHAT and FQNNGV. V was cut by 3 bases and J by 7 bases, with 10 bases left in between. The CDR3 sequence is 13 residues long. CDR3 region: CASSFTDRNEQFF. The DNA of the CDR3 is TGTGCCAGCAGCTTTACCGACAGGAATGAGCAGTTCTTC.

This chain uses TRBV11-3 with TRBJ2-7; 7 bases are shared with TRBD2. The germline V gene encodes CDR1 SGHNT and CDR2 YENEEA. Unmatched junction bases numbered 8, after V lost 5 bases and J lost 7 bases. This CDR3 contains 13 residues. CDR3 region: CASSGREKEEQYF. The DNA of the CDR3 is TGTGCCAGCAGCGGGCGGGAGAAGGAAGAGCAGTACTTC.

The sample holds many counts of this clonotype. The V gene is TRBV25-1, the J gene TRBJ1-3, with D possibly being TRBD1 (5 bases). CDR3 length equals 15 residues. V was shortened by 4 bases and J by 2 bases, with 12 bases between the two germline ends. Germline V CDR1 and CDR2: MGHDK, SYGVNS. The CDR3 is CASSAGWSAGNTIYF. CDR3 coding DNA: TGTGCCAGCAGTGCAGGGTGGTCGGCTGGAAACACCATATATTTT.

This clonotype was seen repeatedly, ten times or more. The J gene is TRBJ1-4, the V gene TRBV7-6; D is ambiguous. V gave up 5 bases and J gave up 5 bases, with 15 bases separating them. The CDR3 is 15 residues long. Germline CDR1 and CDR2: SGHVS and FNYEAQ. CDR3 amino acids: CASSPPQSGNEKLFF. The CDR3 coding sequence is TGTGCCAGCAGCCCACCCCAGTCGGGCAATGAAAAACTGTTTTTT.

This clonotype was detected many times. CDR3 coding DNA: TGTGCCAGCAGCTTTAACGTCCGCAGTCTAGGTCAGCCCCAGCATTTT. This codes for CASSFNVRSLGQPQHF. The chain carries TRBV7-8 and TRBJ1-5; no definite D call. Trimming pared 3 bases from V and 6 bases from J, leaving 18 bases between. CDR1 SGHVS and CDR2 FQNEAQ come from the germline V gene. The CDR3 spans 16 residues.